This TCR beta chain emerged from a study of shared clonotypes between healthy human individuals. Study summary: Serving as donors were two women and three men, whose ages spanned 18 to 49. Study-level results: Clonotype sharing among the donors was expected to vary with sequencing depth. What limited the represented genetic and exposure-history diversity was the small number of donors.

Terminally differentiated effector memory CD45RA+ cells were excluded from the naive CD8 cells, which were CD45RO-negative and positively selected for CCR7. Each sample came from a Caucasian adult donor living in Nashville, Tennessee. This CDR3 is 15 amino acids long. J gave up 1 base and V 6 bases, and 7 bases lay outside the gene matches. The V gene's germline CDR1 is MNHEY and CDR2 SMNVEV (reference sequence). On this clone: Its specificity is not known.

Clones were sequenced by immunoSEQ multiplex PCR, and TCRdb holds only the in-frame ones, with some missing. The repertoire consists of 2 million to 2.5 million clones, with just over 90% occurring once and the leading ten covering roughly 1.8%. The chain uses TRBV27 and TRBJ2-3; 7 positions match TRBD2. The clonotype comes from a man in his late teens or twenties in good health. Some clones in this sample may be carry-over from other donors' samples. The sequencing input was naive CD8+ T cells from PBMCs. CDR3 in DNA: TGTGCCAGCAGACCCAGCGCGGGAGGCACAGATACGCAGTATTTT. Residues: CASRPSAGGTDTQYF.